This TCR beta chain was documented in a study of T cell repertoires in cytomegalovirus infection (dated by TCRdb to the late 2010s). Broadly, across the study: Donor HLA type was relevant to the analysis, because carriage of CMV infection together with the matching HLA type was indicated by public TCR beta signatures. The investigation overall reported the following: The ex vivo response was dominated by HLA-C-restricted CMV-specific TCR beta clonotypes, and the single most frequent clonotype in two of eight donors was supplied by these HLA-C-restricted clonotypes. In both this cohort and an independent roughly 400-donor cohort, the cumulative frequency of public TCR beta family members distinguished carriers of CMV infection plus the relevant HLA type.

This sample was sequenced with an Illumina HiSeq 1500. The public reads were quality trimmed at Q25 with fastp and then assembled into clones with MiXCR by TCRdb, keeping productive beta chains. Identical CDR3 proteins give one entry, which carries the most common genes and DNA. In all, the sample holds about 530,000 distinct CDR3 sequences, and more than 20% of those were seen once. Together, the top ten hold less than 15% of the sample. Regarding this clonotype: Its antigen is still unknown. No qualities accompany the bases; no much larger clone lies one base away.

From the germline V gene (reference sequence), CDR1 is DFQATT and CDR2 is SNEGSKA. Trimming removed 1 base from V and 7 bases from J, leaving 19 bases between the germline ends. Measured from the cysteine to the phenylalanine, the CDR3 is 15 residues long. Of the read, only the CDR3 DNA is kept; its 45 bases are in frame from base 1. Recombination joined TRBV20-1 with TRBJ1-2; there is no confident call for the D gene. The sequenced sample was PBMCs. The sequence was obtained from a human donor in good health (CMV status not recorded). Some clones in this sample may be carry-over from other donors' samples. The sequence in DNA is TGCAGTGCTAGAGGCGGACGGACTTCCTCTGGTGGCTACACCTTC. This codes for CSARGGRTSSGGYTF.